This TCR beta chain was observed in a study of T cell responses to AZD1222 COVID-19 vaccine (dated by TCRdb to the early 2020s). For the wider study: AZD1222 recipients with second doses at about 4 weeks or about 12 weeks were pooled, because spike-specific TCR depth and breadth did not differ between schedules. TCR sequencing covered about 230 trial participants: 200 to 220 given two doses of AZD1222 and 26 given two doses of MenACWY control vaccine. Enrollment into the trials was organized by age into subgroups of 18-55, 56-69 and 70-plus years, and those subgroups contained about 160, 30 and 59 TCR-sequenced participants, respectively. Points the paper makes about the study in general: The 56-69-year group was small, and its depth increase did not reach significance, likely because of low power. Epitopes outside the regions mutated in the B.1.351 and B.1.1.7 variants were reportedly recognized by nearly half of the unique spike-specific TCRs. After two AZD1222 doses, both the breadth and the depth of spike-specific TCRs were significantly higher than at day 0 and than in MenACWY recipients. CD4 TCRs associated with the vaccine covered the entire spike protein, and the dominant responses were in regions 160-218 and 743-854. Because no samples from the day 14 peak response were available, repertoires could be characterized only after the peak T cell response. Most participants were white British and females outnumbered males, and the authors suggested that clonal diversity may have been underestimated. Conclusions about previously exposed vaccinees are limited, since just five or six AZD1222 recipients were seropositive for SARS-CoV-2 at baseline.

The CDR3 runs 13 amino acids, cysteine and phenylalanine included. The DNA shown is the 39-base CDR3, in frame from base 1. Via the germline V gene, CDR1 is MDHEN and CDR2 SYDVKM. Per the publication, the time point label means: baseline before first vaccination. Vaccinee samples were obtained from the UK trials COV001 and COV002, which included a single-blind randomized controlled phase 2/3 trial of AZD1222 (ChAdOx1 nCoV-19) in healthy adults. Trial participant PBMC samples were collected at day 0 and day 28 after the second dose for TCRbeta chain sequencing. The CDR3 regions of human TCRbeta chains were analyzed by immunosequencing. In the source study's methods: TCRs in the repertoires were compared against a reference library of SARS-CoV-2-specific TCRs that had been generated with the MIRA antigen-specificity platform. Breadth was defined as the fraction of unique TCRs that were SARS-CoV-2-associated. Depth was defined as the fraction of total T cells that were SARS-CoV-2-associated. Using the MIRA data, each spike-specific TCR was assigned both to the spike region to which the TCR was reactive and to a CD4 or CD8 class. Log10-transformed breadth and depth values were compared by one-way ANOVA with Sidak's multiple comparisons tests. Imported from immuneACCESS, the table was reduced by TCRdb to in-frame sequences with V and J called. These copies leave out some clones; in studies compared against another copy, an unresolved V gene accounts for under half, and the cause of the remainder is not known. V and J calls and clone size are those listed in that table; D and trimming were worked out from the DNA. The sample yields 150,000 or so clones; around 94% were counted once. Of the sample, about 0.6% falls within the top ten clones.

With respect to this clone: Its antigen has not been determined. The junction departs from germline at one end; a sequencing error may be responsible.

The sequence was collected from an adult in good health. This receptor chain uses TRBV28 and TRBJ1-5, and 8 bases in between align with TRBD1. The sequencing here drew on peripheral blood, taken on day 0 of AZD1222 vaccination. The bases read TGTGCCAGCAAAGGGACAGGCAATCAGCTCCAGCATTTT. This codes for CASKGTGNQLQHF. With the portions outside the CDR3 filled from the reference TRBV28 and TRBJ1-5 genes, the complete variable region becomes DVKVTQSSRYLVKRTGEKVFLECVQDMDHENMFWYRQDPGLGLRLIYFSYDVKMKEKGDIPEGYSVSREKKERFSLILESASTNQTSMYLCASKGTGNQLQHFGDGTRLSIL.